This TCR beta chain was observed in a study of blood T cell repertoires in COVID-19. The wider study: The cDNA or gDNA used as material had been derived from T cells, B-cell-depleted T cells, or PBMCs.

The CDR3 is made up of 14 amino acids. The V segment lost 2 bases and the J segment 10 bases; nucleotides outside the gene matches: 4. CDR1 is MNHEY and CDR2 is SVGAGI in the germline V gene. Source study methods: Estimates of nucleated cell counts were drawn from the amplification of reference gene primers. The data were produced by immunoSEQ multiplex PCR, yet TCRdb's version contains in-frame clones alone and is incomplete. The D gene and trimming were derived from the DNA, and the V and J assignments and clone size from that table. The table records 97,000 or so clones, about 80% of them present only once.

The clonotype originates from a man aged 80 or over with acute or convalescent COVID-19. The V and J genes are TRBV6-5 and TRBJ1-6, with 8 bases lining up with TRBD1. Specimen: peripheral blood. The CDR3 DNA reads as TGTGCCAGCAGTTACGACAGGGGTGGGTCACCCCTCCACTTT. Protein: CASSYDRGGSPLHF.